This entry is about one T cell receptor beta chain. Germline loops: CDR1 SGHDN, CDR2 FVKESK. V was cut by 5 bases and J by 0 bases, with 16 bases left in between. The CDR3 loop spans 16 amino acids. The record originates from a study of blood T cell repertoires in COVID-19. As for the study in general: Acute-phase and convalescent COVID-19 samples originated in the United States, Italy and Spain.

Per the original methods: Estimation of nucleated cell counts relied on the amplification of reference gene primers. Sequencing used immunoSEQ multiplex PCR; TCRdb keeps in-frame clones, though not all of them. The DNA gave D and trimming, while V, J and clone size come from that table. The sample includes over 120,000 clones, around 80% of them seen just once. Participants' own reports of clinical history determined their cohort assignment. Symptom resolution, clearance, or two negative PCRs marked the recovered donors of Cohort 3. Sequencing was done on a sample of PBMCs or T cells enriched from blood (not recorded which). This sequence was found in a woman aged 45-60 years who had recovered from COVID-19. The V and J genes are TRBV14 and TRBJ1-1; a possible D gene is TRBD1 (6 bases). This chain's CDR3 is CASSSGVLLLNTEAFF. CDR3 DNA sequence: TGTGCCAGCAGCTCAGGGGTCCTGTTACTGAACACTGAAGCTTTCTTT. Combining the CDR3 with reference TRBV14 and TRBJ1-1 gives the whole variable domain EAGVTQFPSHSVIEKGQTVTLRCDPISGHDNLYWYRRVMGKEIKFLLHFVKESKQDESGMPNNRFLAERTGGTYSTLKVQPAELEDSGVYFCASSSGVLLLNTEAFFGQGTRLTVV.